This TCR beta chain was recorded in a study of CD4+ T cells in melanoma. As regards this clone: Its antigen is not known.

Whole-study findings and limits: CD8+ T cell, macrophage and B cell function reportedly correlated with neoantigen-specific CD4+ T cells. In melanoma, neoantigen-specific CD4+ T cells reportedly differed in differentiation state.

Clones were sequenced by immunoSEQ multiplex PCR, and TCRdb holds only the in-frame ones, with some missing. The sample includes roughly 10,000 clones, approximately 70% of them seen just once. Germline CDR1 reads SNHLY; CDR2 reads FYNNEI. The V segment lost 4 bases and the J segment 2 bases; nucleotides outside the gene matches: 6. This CDR3 region has 15 residues. The source is a human donor with melanoma. Sequencing was performed on cells from a culture (not recorded whether cultured in vitro). The chain carries TRBV2 and TRBJ2-3; 7 nucleotides match TRBD1. CDR3: CASSASGTATDTQYF. The CDR3 DNA sequence: TGTGCCAGCAGTGCGTCCGGGACAGCCACAGATACGCAGTATTTT. The full variable domain, completed using reference TRBV2 and TRBJ2-3, is EPEVTQTPSHQVTQMGQEVILRCVPISNHLYFYWYRQILGQKVEFLVSFYNNEISEKSEIFDDQFSVERPDGSNFTLKIRSTKLEDSAMYFCASSASGTATDTQYFGPGTRLTVL.